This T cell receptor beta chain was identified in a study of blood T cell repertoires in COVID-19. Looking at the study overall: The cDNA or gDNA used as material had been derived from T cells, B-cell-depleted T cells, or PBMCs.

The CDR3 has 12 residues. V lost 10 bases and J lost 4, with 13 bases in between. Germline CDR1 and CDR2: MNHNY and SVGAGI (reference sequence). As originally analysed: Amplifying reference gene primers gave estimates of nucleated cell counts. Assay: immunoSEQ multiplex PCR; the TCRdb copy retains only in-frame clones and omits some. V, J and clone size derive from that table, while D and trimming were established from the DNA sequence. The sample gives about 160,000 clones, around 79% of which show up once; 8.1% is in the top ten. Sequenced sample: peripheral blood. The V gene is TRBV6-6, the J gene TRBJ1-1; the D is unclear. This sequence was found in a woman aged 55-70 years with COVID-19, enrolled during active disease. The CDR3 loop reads CAISAVGTEAFF. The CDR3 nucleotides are TGTGCCATAAGCGCGGTCGGCACTGAAGCTTTCTTT.